Presented here are 25 T cell receptor beta chains from one specimen sequenced in a study of human T cells and chemical hapten exposure. One entry per CDR3 protein results from TCRdb running MiXCR on the 5' RACE reads. The table records about 140,000 distinct CDR3 sequences, around 4% of them present only once. Total RNA came from unfractionated whole blood. Receptors originate from a female donor in good health.

This clonotype was detected ten times or more. CDR3 sequence: CSARGSTGGKSDTQYF. The DNA for the CDR3 is TGCAGTGCTAGAGGGTCGACGGGGGGCAAGTCAGATACGCAGTATTTT. V and J are TRBV20-1 and TRBJ2-3; D is perhaps TRBD2 (7 bases). Germline assignment: CDR1 DFQATT and CDR2 SNEGSKA (reference sequence). The CDR3 contains 16 residues. V lost 1 base, J lost 4 bases, and 18 bases lay in between.

This clonotype came up a few times. The rearrangement links TRBV12-3 or TRBV12-4 to TRBJ2-2; D is possibly TRBD2 (6 bases). The CDR3 has 14 residues. Trimming cost V 7 bases and J 4 bases, with 13 bases left between them. In DNA form, the CDR3 reads TGTGCCAGCAAGACCGCGGGGCCCACCGGGGAGCTGTTTTTT. Protein sequence: CASKTAGPTGELFF.

This clonotype has ten or more counts. The rearrangement uses TRBV9 and TRBJ2-7; 9 bases agree with TRBD1. CDR3 length equals 17 residues. Germline V gene sequence: CDR1 SGDLS, CDR2 YYNGEE. The junction had 10 bases not matched to a gene; V was cut back by 0 bases and J by 3 bases. CDR3: CASSVGPPDRGGYEQYF. CDR3 coding DNA: TGTGCCAGCAGCGTAGGCCCCCCTGACAGGGGGGGCTACGAGCAGTACTTC. Based on the CDR3 plus reference TRBV9 and TRBJ2-7, the full variable domain is DSGVTQTPKHLITATGQRVTLRCSPRSGDLSVYWYQQSLDQGLQFLIQYYNGEERAKGNILERFSAQQFPDLHSELNLSSLELGDSALYFCASSVGPPDRGGYEQYFGPGTRLTVT.

This clonotype showed up many times. This sequence joins TRBV18 and TRBJ1-1; maybe TRBD1 (5 bases). Germline loops: CDR1 KGHSH, CDR2 LQKENI. This CDR3 has 13 residues. With 1 base removed from V and 6 bases from J, the gap between germline ends came to 9 bases. CDR3 sequence: CASSPQGLAEAFF. The CDR3 region has the DNA TGTGCCAGCTCACCACAGGGGCTCGCTGAAGCTTTCTTT.

There are many counts of this clonotype. The chain joins TRBV4-2 to TRBJ2-7, with D possibly matching TRBD2 (5 bases). Trimming stripped 1 base from V and 2 bases from J, with 12 bases between. The germline V gene has CDR1 LGHNA and CDR2 YNFKEQ. CDR3 size: 15 residues. The CDR3 coding sequence is TGTGCCAGCAGCCAAGTAATGGGGAGTACCTACGAGCAGTACTTC. As protein: CASSQVMGSTYEQYF.

The sample holds a few counts of this clonotype. A much larger clone sits a single nucleotide away, making a read error possible. This sequence joins TRBV7-2 and TRBJ2-3; TRBD2 matches at 15 bases. CDR1 and CDR2 from the germline V gene are SGHTA and FQGNSA. The V and J ends lost 4 bases and 4 bases, in that order; junction bases with no gene match: 6. CDR3 size: 17 residues. This CDR3 reads CASSSRTSGGGSDTQYF. The DNA for the CDR3 is TGTGCCAGCAGCTCCCGGACTAGCGGGGGGGGGTCAGATACGCAGTATTTT.

The sample holds many counts of this clonotype. This chain connects TRBV29-1 to TRBJ2-3; 12 bases map to TRBD2. V shed 7 bases and J 4 bases; nucleotides not matched to a gene: 3. Germline assignment: CDR1 SQVTM and CDR2 ANQGSEA. CDR3 size: 13 residues. CDR3 sequence (DNA): TGCAGCGGCGCTAGCGGGGGGGCAGATACGCAGTATTTT. Translation gives CSGASGGADTQYF.

This clonotype came up many times. The chain uses TRBV3-1 and TRBJ1-5; weak D call: TRBD1 (6 bases). Per the germline V gene, CDR1 is LGHDT and CDR2 is YNNKEL (reference sequence). The CDR3 totals 15 residues. The germline V and J ends were trimmed by 1 base and 4 bases, with 11 bases remaining between them. The CDR3 region is CASSQGRGGNQPQHF. The CDR3 DNA sequence: TGTGCCAGCAGCCAAGGGAGGGGGGGGAATCAGCCCCAGCATTTT.

This clonotype was found many times. This rearrangement joins TRBV5-4 to TRBJ1-1; D not resolved. With 1 base removed from V and 10 bases from J, the gap between germline ends came to 20 bases. Per the germline V gene, CDR1 is SGHNT and CDR2 is YYREEE (reference sequence). The CDR3 runs to 15 residues. In nucleotides, the CDR3 is TGTGCCAGCAGCTTGTCGGGTTCCGGAGGTAGCCTAGCTTTCTTT. Its translation is CASSLSGSGGSLAFF.

This clonotype has ten or more counts. The chain is built from TRBV19 and TRBJ1-1, with a weak D call TRBD1 (6 bases). The CDR3 has 15 amino acids. The ends were cut back, 5 bases at V and 6 bases at J, with 19 bases in the middle. Looked up from germline, CDR1 is LNHDA and CDR2 is SQIVND (reference sequence). In DNA form, the CDR3 reads TGTGCCAGTAGTCTGCCGGACAGTGCGAAGGCTGAAGCTTTCTTT. This sequence encodes CASSLPDSAKAEAFF.

This clonotype was detected many times. The gene calls are TRBV20-1 and TRBJ1-6; D not certain. V was pared by 3 bases and J by 4 bases, with 10 bases between. CDR1 DFQATT and CDR2 SNEGSKA come from the germline V gene (reference sequence). This CDR3 region has 14 residues. The CDR3 DNA reads as TGCAGTGCTAGCCCGGGAGATTATAATTCACCCCTCCACTTT. Its translation: CSASPGDYNSPLHF.

About this clonotype: With a much larger clone just one base away, this may be a read error. The genes are TRBV11-2 and TRBJ1-2; no clear D gene. CDR1 and CDR2 (germline): SGHAT, FQNNGV. Trimming took 5 bases from V and 6 from J, leaving 10 bases between them. CDR3 length: 12 residues. The CDR3 sequence is CASSQRNDGYTF. For the CDR3, the DNA is TGTGCCAGCAGCCAGAGGAACGATGGCTACACCTTC. Full variable domain (remainder filled in from reference TRBV11-2 and TRBJ1-2): EAGVAQSPRYKIIEKRQSVAFWCNPISGHATLYWYQQILGQGPKLLIQFQNNGVVDDSQLPKDRFSAERLKGVDSTLKIQPAKLEDSAVYLCASSQRNDGYTFGSGTRLTVV.

This clonotype was recorded many times. The V call is TRBV6-1, the J call TRBJ1-5; the match to TRBD1 covers 8 bases. CDR1 is MNHNS, CDR2 SASEGT, per germline. The length of the CDR3 is 17 residues. The ends lost 6 bases at V and 0 bases at J; junction bases unmatched: 10. The DNA for the CDR3 is TGTGCCAGCAGCGGACAGGGTAGAGGATATAGCAATCAGCCCCAGCATTTT. This sequence encodes CASSGQGRGYSNQPQHF.

In this sample, this clonotype turned up many times. The chain recombines TRBV2 with TRBJ2-1, with D perhaps matching TRBD2 (6 bases). The V end was cut by 1 base, the J end by 4 bases, with 8 bases between. The CDR3 spans 14 residues. CDR1 and CDR2 (germline): SNHLY, FYNNEI. CDR3 sequence (DNA): TGTGCCAGCAGTGAAGTTAGCGGTTACAATGAGCAGTTCTTC. It yields the protein CASSEVSGYNEQFF. Using reference TRBV2 and TRBJ2-1 for the parts outside the CDR3, the full variable domain is EPEVTQTPSHQVTQMGQEVILRCVPISNHLYFYWYRQILGQKVEFLVSFYNNEISEKSEIFDDQFSVERPDGSNFTLKIRSTKLEDSAMYFCASSEVSGYNEQFFGPGTRLTVL.

This clonotype was counted ten times or more. The V gene is TRBV27, the J gene TRBJ2-1; 13 bases map to TRBD2. CDR3 length: 17 residues. CDR1 and CDR2 (germline): MNHEY, SMNVEV (reference sequence). J was trimmed by 14 bases and V by 5 bases; bases with no gene match: 18. The CDR3: CASSLTGTSGGAGWEFF. The CDR3 coding sequence is TGTGCCAGCAGTCTTACCGGAACTAGCGGGGGGGCCGGTTGGGAGTTCTTC.

This clonotype was seen ten or more times. The chain combines TRBV7-9 with TRBJ2-7; D possibly uses TRBD1 or TRBD2 (6 bases each). There are 16 residues in the CDR3. V shed 4 bases and J shed 3 bases, with 19 bases lying between them. Germline assignment: CDR1 SEHNR and CDR2 FQNEAQ (reference sequence). CDR3 region: CASSSDWGAALYEQYF. The CDR3 coding sequence is TGTGCCAGCAGCTCGGATTGGGGGGCTGCCCTCTACGAGCAGTACTTC. The complete variable domain, with remaining parts taken from reference TRBV7-9 and TRBJ2-7, reads DTGVSQNPRHKITKRGQNVTFRCDPISEHNRLYWYRQTLGQGPEFLTYFQNEAQLEKSRLLSDRFSAERPKGSFSTLEIQRTEQGDSAMYLCASSSDWGAALYEQYFGPGTRLTVT.

This chain links TRBV10-3 with TRBJ2-5; D unclear. CDR1 is ENHRY and CDR2 is SYGVKD in the germline V gene. Trimming cost V 3 bases and J 3 bases, with 8 bases left between them. This CDR3 contains 13 residues. In DNA, the CDR3 is TGTGCCATCAGTGATAACAACGAAGAGACCCAGTACTTC. Encoded protein: CAISDNNEETQYF.

This clonotype came up many times. The chain carries TRBV12-3 or TRBV12-4 and TRBJ2-3, with TRBD2 matching over 14 bases. V shed 1 base, J shed 0 bases, and the junction held 6 bases outside the gene matches. The length of the CDR3 is 19 residues. This CDR3 is CASSLEGLAGAFSTDTQYF. In DNA, the CDR3 is TGTGCCAGCAGTTTAGAGGGACTAGCGGGGGCTTTTAGCACAGATACGCAGTATTTT.

This chain joins TRBV5-6 and TRBJ2-1; TRBD2 aligns across 8 bases. J gave up 5 bases and V 4 bases, and 11 bases lay outside the gene matches. In germline, CDR1 is SGHDT, CDR2 YYEEEE. The CDR3 loop spans 16 amino acids. The CDR3 sequence: CASSVSFSGVNNEQFF. The DNA for the CDR3 is TGTGCCAGCAGCGTATCATTTAGCGGGGTTAACAATGAGCAGTTCTTC.

This clonotype was found many times. This rearrangement joins TRBV5-1 to TRBJ2-5; tentatively, D is TRBD1 (5 bases). The germline V gene encodes CDR1 SGHRS and CDR2 YFSETQ. V lost 3 bases to trimming and J lost 1 base, with 10 bases between them. The CDR3 consists of 14 residues. CDR3 coding DNA: TGCGCCAGCAGCTCAAGACAGCTCCAAGAGACCCAGTACTTC. Its translation is CASSSRQLQETQYF.

This clonotype was picked up many times. V usage is TRBV27 and J usage is TRBJ1-5; 7 nucleotides align to TRBD1. Germline V CDR1 and CDR2: MNHEY, SMNVEV (reference sequence). This CDR3 has 15 amino acids. Losses at the gene ends were 5 bases for V and 5 bases for J; bases not matched to a gene: 9. DNA for the CDR3: TGTGCCAGCAGTACCGCGACAGGGATCGATCAGCCCCAGCATTTT. This gives the protein CASSTATGIDQPQHF.

The V call is TRBV10-3, the J call TRBJ2-7, with a weak D call TRBD2 (5 bases). This CDR3 contains 12 residues. Trimming removed 4 bases at V and 6 bases at J, with 10 bases between. In germline, CDR1 is ENHRY, CDR2 SYGVKD. CDR3 in amino acids: CAISGRAGEQYF. The CDR3, as DNA: TGTGCCATCAGTGGGCGCGCGGGCGAGCAGTACTTC.

This clonotype occurred many times. The chain is built from TRBV7-6 and TRBJ2-3, with 7 bases that match TRBD1. This CDR3 has 16 residues. Per germline, CDR1 SGHVS and CDR2 FNYEAQ. The V and J ends lost 1 base and 7 bases, in that order; junction bases with no gene match: 11. For the CDR3, the DNA is TGTGCCAGCAGCTTAGTTCTGGGACAGTCGTTGCATACGCAGTATTTT. It encodes CASSLVLGQSLHTQYF.

The sample holds many counts of this clonotype. This chain connects TRBV7-9 to TRBJ1-4; TRBD1 is a possible D gene (5 bases). This CDR3 has 12 amino acids. The V gene lost 4 bases and the J gene lost 16 bases, with 16 bases spanning the gap. Germline CDR1 is SEHNR and CDR2 is FQNEAQ (reference sequence). The CDR3 DNA follows: TGTGCCAGCAGCTCCGACCGGGACTCCTCGTTTTTT. Translated: CASSSDRDSSFF. Combining the CDR3 with reference TRBV7-9 and TRBJ1-4 gives the whole variable domain DTGVSQNPRHKITKRGQNVTFRCDPISEHNRLYWYRQTLGQGPEFLTYFQNEAQLEKSRLLSDRFSAERPKGSFSTLEIQRTEQGDSAMYLCASSSDRDSSFFGSGTQLSVL.

This chain links TRBV5-1 with TRBJ1-4; possibly TRBD1 for D (5 bases). From germline, CDR1 is SGHRS and CDR2 YFSETQ. The V and J ends lost 6 bases and 8 bases respectively, with 17 bases between them. The CDR3 has 14 residues. CDR3: CASTLSGTEEKLFF. CDR3 bases: TGCGCCAGCACCCTCTCCGGGACGGAGGAAAAACTGTTTTTT.